Listed below are T cell receptor beta chains from one sample, sequenced in a study of T cell responses to AZD1222 COVID-19 vaccine. Assay used: immunoSEQ multiplex PCR; TCRdb lists only in-frame clones, some missing. The sample carries about 99,000 clones, more than 85% recorded once. This material consisted of peripheral blood, taken 28 days after the second AZD1222 dose. Every receptor here comes from an adult who received the AZD1222 COVID-19 vaccine. Each CDR3 is given with its conserved first and last residue. The order of the fields is V gene, clone size, D gene, J gene, CDR3 DNA, CDR3 protein. A D gene is named only where the DNA matches it firmly. Clone size, where shown, is once, few, many, or a class for clones that have expanded.

v_gene: TRBV6-2/TRBV6-3
abundance: NA
d_gene: TRBD2
j_gene: TRBJ2-7
CDR3nt: TGTGCCAGCAGTCTCGGACTAGCGGGACCGTACGAGCAGTACTTC
CDR3aa: CASSLGLAGPYEQYF

v_gene: TRBV5-1
abundance: NA
d_gene: NA
j_gene: TRBJ1-1
CDR3nt: TGCGCCAGCAGCCCGCGGTTGGGCACTGAAGCTTTCTTT
CDR3aa: CASSPRLGTEAFF

v_gene: TRBV3-1/TRBV3-2
abundance: NA
d_gene: TRBD1
j_gene: TRBJ2-7
CDR3nt: TGTGCCAGCAGCCGCGACAGGGGCCACGAGCAGTACTTC
CDR3aa: CASSRDRGHEQYF

v_gene: TRBV18
abundance: NA
d_gene: NA
j_gene: TRBJ2-5
CDR3nt: TGTGCCAGCTCACCACCGCAGCAAGAGACCCAGTACTTC
CDR3aa: CASSPPQQETQYF

v_gene: TRBV18
abundance: once
d_gene: NA
j_gene: TRBJ2-7
CDR3nt: TGTGCCAGCTCACCACCGTCAGGGTTCGAGCAGTACTTC
CDR3aa: CASSPPSGFEQYF

v_gene: TRBV6-5
abundance: NA
d_gene: TRBD1
j_gene: TRBJ1-5
CDR3nt: TGTGCCACCGATAGCCTAACAGGGGCTAGTCAGCCCCAGCATTTT
CDR3aa: CATDSLTGASQPQHF

v_gene: TRBV20-1
abundance: NA
d_gene: TRBD2
j_gene: TRBJ2-3
CDR3nt: TGCAGTGCCAGTCCTAGCGGGAGGATAGTAGATACGCAGTATTTT
CDR3aa: CSASPSGRIVDTQYF

v_gene: TRBV5-1
abundance: NA
d_gene: TRBD1
j_gene: TRBJ1-4
CDR3nt: TGCGCCAGCAGCTATCAGGGGGCCGCAGAAAAACTGTTTTTT
CDR3aa: CASSYQGAAEKLFF

v_gene: TRBV11-2
abundance: NA
d_gene: NA
j_gene: TRBJ1-2
CDR3nt: TGTGCCAGCAGCTCCATCAAATCCTGGCCCTATGGCTACACCTTC
CDR3aa: CASSSIKSWPYGYTF

v_gene: TRBV6-5
abundance: NA
d_gene: TRBD1
j_gene: TRBJ1-2
CDR3nt: TGTGCCAGCAGGGTGGGACAGTATGGCTACACCTTC
CDR3aa: CASRVGQYGYTF

v_gene: TRBV5-4
abundance: NA
d_gene: TRBD2
j_gene: TRBJ2-3
CDR3nt: TGTGCCAGCAGCTCAAGCGGGAGAGGGCCAGATACGCAGTATTTT
CDR3aa: CASSSSGRGPDTQYF

v_gene: TRBV28
abundance: NA
d_gene: TRBD1
j_gene: TRBJ1-1
CDR3nt: TGTGCCAGCAGACGTCCAGGGGGCGGGGCGAAGAACACTGAAGCTTTCTTT
CDR3aa: CASRRPGGGAKNTEAFF

v_gene: TRBV9
abundance: NA
d_gene: NA
j_gene: TRBJ1-5
CDR3nt: TGTGCCAGCAGCTTAACTAGGACAGCTACAGCTAGAGGAGGGGTTAATTCGGGGCCCCAGCATTTT
CDR3aa: CASSLTRTATARGGVNSGPQHF

v_gene: TRBV20-1
abundance: NA
d_gene: NA
j_gene: TRBJ1-2
CDR3nt: TGCAGTGCTAGTGGCAGGGAAAGGTCTGGCTACACCTTC
CDR3aa: CSASGRERSGYTF

v_gene: TRBV19
abundance: NA
d_gene: NA
j_gene: TRBJ2-7
CDR3nt: TGTGCCAGTAGTATAGCAGGAGGCTACGAGCAGTACTTC
CDR3aa: CASSIAGGYEQYF

v_gene: TRBV6-1
abundance: NA
d_gene: TRBD1
j_gene: TRBJ1-6
CDR3nt: TGTGCCAGCAGTGACGGGACAGGGTATTCACCCCTCCACTTT
CDR3aa: CASSDGTGYSPLHF

v_gene: TRBV28
abundance: NA
d_gene: NA
j_gene: TRBJ1-1
CDR3nt: TGTGCCAGCAGTTTGGGACACACGAACACTGAAGCTTTCTTT
CDR3aa: CASSLGHTNTEAFF

v_gene: TRBV12-3/TRBV12-4
abundance: NA
d_gene: NA
j_gene: TRBJ1-1
CDR3nt: TGTGCCAGCAGCCTGGGGGGGTTCACTGAAGCTTTCTTT
CDR3aa: CASSLGGFTEAFF

v_gene: TRBV28
abundance: NA
d_gene: NA
j_gene: TRBJ1-1
CDR3nt: TGTGCCAGCAGTTCACCTGCACGGGGGAACACTGAAGCTTTCTTT
CDR3aa: CASSSPARGNTEAFF

v_gene: TRBV7-8
abundance: NA
d_gene: NA
j_gene: TRBJ2-7
CDR3nt: TGTGCCAGCAGCTTAGCGCGGGTGAGACGGTCCGAGCAGTACTTC
CDR3aa: CASSLARVRRSEQYF

v_gene: TRBV28
abundance: NA
d_gene: NA
j_gene: TRBJ2-7
CDR3nt: TGTGCCAGCAGTTTTCTTGGAGGATCCTACGAGCAGTACTTC
CDR3aa: CASSFLGGSYEQYF

v_gene: TRBV28
abundance: NA
d_gene: NA
j_gene: TRBJ1-3
CDR3nt: TGTGCCAGCAGTACTGGACTGCGCTCTGGAAACACCATATATTTT
CDR3aa: CASSTGLRSGNTIYF

v_gene: TRBV4-1
abundance: NA
d_gene: NA
j_gene: TRBJ2-3
CDR3nt: TGCGCCAGCAGCCAAGATACGGTGGCAGGACTCCTGAGCACAGATACGCAGTATTTT
CDR3aa: CASSQDTVAGLLSTDTQYF

v_gene: TRBV13
abundance: NA
d_gene: NA
j_gene: TRBJ2-5
CDR3nt: TGTGCCAGCAGCATCGGAGAGACCCAGTACTTC
CDR3aa: CASSIGETQYF

v_gene: TRBV2
abundance: NA
d_gene: NA
j_gene: TRBJ2-3
CDR3nt: TGTGCCAGCAACGGACCCTTCACAGATACGCAGTATTTT
CDR3aa: CASNGPFTDTQYF

v_gene: TRBV5-1
abundance: NA
d_gene: NA
j_gene: TRBJ2-7
CDR3nt: TGCGCCAGCAGCCTCGGCCCGGGGGACGGATCCGAGCAGTACTTC
CDR3aa: CASSLGPGDGSEQYF

v_gene: TRBV21-1
abundance: NA
d_gene: NA
j_gene: TRBJ1-6
CDR3nt: TGTGCCAGCACCTCTAAGGGTCAGGGCAGGGGAAATTCACCCCTCCACTTT
CDR3aa: CASTSKGQGRGNSPLHF

v_gene: TRBV18
abundance: NA
d_gene: TRBD2
j_gene: TRBJ2-5
CDR3nt: TGTGCCAGCTCACCGCGACCCGGACTAGCGGGAGGTAATCGGGGAGAGACCCAGTACTTC
CDR3aa: CASSPRPGLAGGNRGETQYF

v_gene: TRBV28
abundance: NA
d_gene: TRBD2
j_gene: TRBJ2-2
CDR3nt: TGTGCCAGCCTAACTACGGGGGGGGCAGGCACCGGGGAGCTGTTTTTT
CDR3aa: CASLTTGGAGTGELFF

v_gene: TRBV10-1
abundance: few
d_gene: TRBD2
j_gene: TRBJ2-5
CDR3nt: TGCGCCAGCAGTGAGGGCCTAGCGGGAAAAGAGACCCAGTACTTC
CDR3aa: CASSEGLAGKETQYF

v_gene: TRBV7-2
abundance: NA
d_gene: NA
j_gene: TRBJ2-7
CDR3nt: TGTGCCAGCAGCTTAGGACGGACCTACGAGCAGTACTTC
CDR3aa: CASSLGRTYEQYF

v_gene: TRBV2
abundance: NA
d_gene: NA
j_gene: TRBJ1-3
CDR3nt: TGTGCCAGCTCTACTGGAAACACCATATATTTT
CDR3aa: CASSTGNTIYF

v_gene: TRBV5-1
abundance: NA
d_gene: TRBD1
j_gene: TRBJ1-3
CDR3nt: TGCGCCAGCAGCTTGACCGGGACAGGGGGCTCGACTAGCACCATATATTTT
CDR3aa: CASSLTGTGGSTSTIYF

v_gene: TRBV5-1
abundance: NA
d_gene: TRBD1
j_gene: TRBJ2-1
CDR3nt: TGCGCCAGCAGCTTGTGGGGGGACAGGCCTACTGATGAGCAGTTCTTC
CDR3aa: CASSLWGDRPTDEQFF

v_gene: TRBV28
abundance: NA
d_gene: NA
j_gene: TRBJ2-7
CDR3nt: TGTGCCAGCATTTCGGCAGGGGTGAGCTCCTACGAGCAGTACTTC
CDR3aa: CASISAGVSSYEQYF

v_gene: TRBV28
abundance: NA
d_gene: NA
j_gene: TRBJ1-4
CDR3nt: TGTGCCAGCAGTACCTCTCGACTTTCTAATGAAAAACTGTTTTTT
CDR3aa: CASSTSRLSNEKLFF

v_gene: TRBV5-1
abundance: NA
d_gene: TRBD2
j_gene: TRBJ2-1
CDR3nt: TGCGCCAGCAGCCCGGGGTGGCTAGCGGGAGTCAATGAGCAGTTCTTC
CDR3aa: CASSPGWLAGVNEQFF

v_gene: TRBV28
abundance: once
d_gene: TRBD2
j_gene: TRBJ2-7
CDR3nt: TGTGCCAGCGGATCGACAGGCGGGAGGGTCCACGAGCAGTACTTC
CDR3aa: CASGSTGGRVHEQYF

v_gene: TRBV28
abundance: medium-sized
d_gene: NA
j_gene: TRBJ2-7
CDR3nt: TGTGCCAGCAGTCCTCGGGACGGCCCCTACGAGCAGTACTTC
CDR3aa: CASSPRDGPYEQYF

v_gene: TRBV11-2
abundance: NA
d_gene: NA
j_gene: TRBJ2-1
CDR3nt: TGTGCCAGCAGCCTTAGCGAGGACAATGAGCAGTTCTTC
CDR3aa: CASSLSEDNEQFF

v_gene: TRBV7-8
abundance: NA
d_gene: TRBD2
j_gene: TRBJ2-7
CDR3nt: TGTGCCAGCAGCTTAAGACTAGCGGGGCCCGAGCAGTACTTC
CDR3aa: CASSLRLAGPEQYF

v_gene: TRBV7-8
abundance: NA
d_gene: NA
j_gene: TRBJ1-5
CDR3nt: TGTGCCAGCAGCCAGACGGGTGATAGCAATCAGCCCCAGCATTTT
CDR3aa: CASSQTGDSNQPQHF

v_gene: TRBV19
abundance: NA
d_gene: NA
j_gene: TRBJ1-2
CDR3nt: TGTGCCAGTAGTCCCCCCGGACTTAGGGAGGGCTACACCTTC
CDR3aa: CASSPPGLREGYTF

v_gene: TRBV6-2/TRBV6-3
abundance: NA
d_gene: NA
j_gene: TRBJ2-2
CDR3nt: TGTGCCAGCAGTTGGACCGGAACCGGGGAGCTGTTTTTT
CDR3aa: CASSWTGTGELFF

v_gene: TRBV28
abundance: NA
d_gene: NA
j_gene: TRBJ2-7
CDR3nt: TGTGCCAGCAGTTTATCGGGACGGAAGGAGCAGTACTTC
CDR3aa: CASSLSGRKEQYF

v_gene: TRBV27
abundance: NA
d_gene: NA
j_gene: TRBJ2-1
CDR3nt: TGTGCCAGCAGTTACACCTCGGGCGCGGGGCCGTACAATGAGCAGTTCTTC
CDR3aa: CASSYTSGAGPYNEQFF

v_gene: TRBV2
abundance: NA
d_gene: NA
j_gene: TRBJ1-2
CDR3nt: TGTGCCAGCAGTGGAGGAGACTATGGCTACACCTTC
CDR3aa: CASSGGDYGYTF

v_gene: TRBV6-4
abundance: NA
d_gene: NA
j_gene: TRBJ2-2
CDR3nt: TGTGCCAGCAGTGACTCTATCAGAGGGGCCAACACCGGGGAGCTGTTTTTT
CDR3aa: CASSDSIRGANTGELFF

v_gene: TRBV5-1
abundance: NA
d_gene: NA
j_gene: TRBJ1-1
CDR3nt: TGCGCCAGCAGCTTGGCTGCAGGGAACACTGAAGCTTTCTTT
CDR3aa: CASSLAAGNTEAFF

v_gene: TRBV2
abundance: NA
d_gene: NA
j_gene: TRBJ2-1
CDR3nt: TGTGCCAGCAGTGAAGACAGGTACAATGAGCAGTTCTTC
CDR3aa: CASSEDRYNEQFF

v_gene: TRBV28
abundance: NA
d_gene: NA
j_gene: TRBJ2-2
CDR3nt: TGTGCCAGCAGTTTAGCTGGCGGGGAGCTGTTTTTT
CDR3aa: CASSLAGGELFF

v_gene: TRBV12-3/TRBV12-4
abundance: NA
d_gene: NA
j_gene: TRBJ1-2
CDR3nt: TGTGCCAGCAGCCCTGGCTGGTATGGCTACACCTTC
CDR3aa: CASSPGWYGYTF

v_gene: TRBV28
abundance: NA
d_gene: TRBD1
j_gene: TRBJ1-3
CDR3nt: TGTGCCAGCAGAAAACCGGGACAGGGCCTGAAACACACCCCTGGAAACACCATATATTTT
CDR3aa: CASRKPGQGLKHTPGNTIYF

v_gene: TRBV7-2
abundance: NA
d_gene: NA
j_gene: TRBJ2-7
CDR3nt: TGTGCCAGCAGCGCGGGGCCCTACGAGCAGTACTTC
CDR3aa: CASSAGPYEQYF